This TCR beta chain was identified during a study of cytomegalovirus exposure and HLA in healthy donors. Whole-study results and caveats: A later analysis found common viral pathogens apparently linked to several of the most significant clusters. A later look showed TCR association rates differing by HLA locus, highest for DRB1 and lowest for HLA-C.

Worth noting for this clone: Its antigen remains unknown.

The length of the CDR3 is 17 residues. Trimming took 0 bases from V and 5 from J; bases not matched to a gene: 8. The V gene's germline CDR1 is MNHEY and CDR2 SMNVEV (reference sequence). PCR primers comprised 60 Vbeta and 13 Jbeta primers. The data were produced by immunoSEQ multiplex PCR, yet TCRdb's version contains in-frame clones alone and is incomplete. This table has approximately 70,000 clones, around 74% appearing once. Input material: PBMCs. This clonotype was sampled from a human donor in good health. This chain links TRBV27 with TRBJ1-5, with TRBD1 matching over 9 bases. Here the CDR3 reads CASSLSIPGQGYQPQHF. CDR3 in DNA: TGTGCCAGCAGTTTATCGATCCCGGGACAGGGTTATCAGCCCCAGCATTTT.